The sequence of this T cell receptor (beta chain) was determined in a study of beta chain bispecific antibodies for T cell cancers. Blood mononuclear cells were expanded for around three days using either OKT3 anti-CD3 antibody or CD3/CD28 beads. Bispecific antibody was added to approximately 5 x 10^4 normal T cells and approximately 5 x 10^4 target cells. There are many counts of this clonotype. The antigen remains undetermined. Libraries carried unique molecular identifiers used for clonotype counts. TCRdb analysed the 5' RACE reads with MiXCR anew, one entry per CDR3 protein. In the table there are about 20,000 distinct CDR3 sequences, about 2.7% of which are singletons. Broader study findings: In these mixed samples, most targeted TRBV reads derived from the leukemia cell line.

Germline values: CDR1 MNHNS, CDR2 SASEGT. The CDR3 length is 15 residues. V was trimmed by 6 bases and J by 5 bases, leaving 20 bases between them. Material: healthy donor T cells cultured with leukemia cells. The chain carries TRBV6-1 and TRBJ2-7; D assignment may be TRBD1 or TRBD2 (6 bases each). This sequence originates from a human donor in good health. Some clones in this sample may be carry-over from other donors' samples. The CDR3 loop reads CASSLGTSEGDEQYF. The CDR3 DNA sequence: TGTGCCAGCAGCCTCGGGACATCGGAGGGGGACGAGCAGTACTTC.